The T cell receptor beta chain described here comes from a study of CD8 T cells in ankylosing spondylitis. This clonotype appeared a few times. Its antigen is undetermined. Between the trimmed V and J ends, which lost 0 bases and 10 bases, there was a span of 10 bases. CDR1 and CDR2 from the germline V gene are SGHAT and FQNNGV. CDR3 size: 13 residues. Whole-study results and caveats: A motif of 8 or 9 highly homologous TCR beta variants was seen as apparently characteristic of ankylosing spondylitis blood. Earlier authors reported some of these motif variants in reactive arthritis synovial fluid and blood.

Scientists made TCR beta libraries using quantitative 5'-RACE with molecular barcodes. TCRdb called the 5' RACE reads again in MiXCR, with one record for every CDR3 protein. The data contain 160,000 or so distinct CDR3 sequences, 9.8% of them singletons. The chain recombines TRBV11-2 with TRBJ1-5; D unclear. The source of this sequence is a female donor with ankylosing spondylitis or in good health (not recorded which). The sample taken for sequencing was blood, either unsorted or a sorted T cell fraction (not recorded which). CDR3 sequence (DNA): TGTGCCAGCAGCTTAGAAGCACGGAGACCCCAGCATTTT. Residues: CASSLEARRPQHF.